What follows is one T cell receptor (beta chain) and its context. Its cognate antigen has yet to be identified. Per-base qualities were not stored, and no clone one base away is much larger. Using the deep immunoSEQ assay, multiplex PCR amplified TCR CDR3 regions from genomic DNA. Extracted genomic DNA from each cell subset was distributed evenly across all wells of several immunoSEQ 96-well plates, and each plate was treated as a replicate. For sorted subsets, around 200 ng genomic DNA, equal to 30,000 to 35,000 T cell genomes, was loaded into each replicate PCR. Purified libraries were quantified with a Qubit 3.0 fluorometer, sized on a Bioanalyzer 2100, and re-quantified with the KAPA Library Quantification kit. Every immunoSEQ 96-well plate was sequenced on a separate single-read 150-cycle Illumina NextSeq 550 flow cell. The published analysis was carried out like this. Because only junctional sequences without quality scores were contained in the immunoSEQ output, filtering matching that applied to full-length reads could not be performed. Sequences were annotated with PyIR, a Python wrapper for IgBLAST v1.9, using IMGT germline references to assign V/J genes and CDR3. Reads were removed for weak V/J assignments (E-value above 1e-6), missing CDR3, stop codons, out-of-frame junctions, or ambiguous translated residues. V3J clonotypes were defined as sequences sharing the same inferred V gene, J gene, and CDR3 amino acid sequence. The percentage overlap between two repertoires was calculated by dividing the number of shared unique clonotypes by the size of the smaller repertoire. Richness of each repertoire was evaluated using RTK rarefaction, the Chao1 estimator, and Recon v2.1 estimates of unobserved clonotypes. Generation probabilities were computed with OLGA for all TCRbeta clonotypes obtained by the gDNA method from four donors. TCRdb retrieved this table from immuneACCESS and kept in-frame rearrangements only. Not all clones are present; in checked studies, unresolved V genes account for under half, and no reason is known for the remainder. D and trimming come from the DNA, and the V and J calls and clone size come from that table. This sample comprises some 790,000 clones, roughly 72% of them detected only once. Of the sample, more than 1.5% falls within the top ten clones.

The donors were healthy, HIV-negative adults with no recently reported acute infections or vaccinations. Every donor was a Caucasian adult residing in Nashville, Tennessee, USA. CD4+ T cells were enriched through magnetic negative selection, after which naive cells were positively selected on CD45RA and the remaining negative fraction served as the memory subset. Blood was collected by leukapheresis, and PBMCs were isolated by Ficoll-Histopaque density gradient centrifugation and then cryopreserved in liquid nitrogen vapor phase. Purity and quantity of every magnetically sorted T cell population were checked by analytical flow cytometry. Genomic DNA was isolated from every sorted fraction and measured by UV absorbance on a Nanodrop 2000c. This specimen comes from a study of shared clonotypes between healthy human individuals (dated by TCRdb to 2018 to 2021). About the full investigation: Two women and a few men aged 18 to 49 years were included in the cohort. For each donor, CD4 naive and CD4 memory were each given three plates, CD8 naive was given two plates, and CD8 memory was given one plate. The study deeply sequenced blood TCR repertoires of about five healthy adults to estimate repertoire size and the extent of clonotype sharing between individuals. To increase sequencing depth and limit assay-specific biases, TCR repertoire library preparation and sequencing were carried out by different laboratories using diverse techniques. Leukapheresis yielded between about 0.9 and 10 billion PBMCs per donor. The paper's findings and limits, for the study overall: Sharing across a few donors was observed for around 4.8% of naive CD4, 3.5% of naive CD8, 2% to 2.5% of memory CD4, and roughly 0.43% of memory CD8 clonotypes. Because the study included a small number of donors, the genetic and exposure-history diversity represented was limited. Compared with non-shared clonotypes, the clonotypes found in all four sorted-subset donors had higher generation probabilities. Incomplete sequencing was indicated by rarefaction of sorted-subset datasets, despite the large sequencing depth. Estimated clonotype richness was generally larger for naive than for memory subsets. Based on pairwise subsampling, the degree of clonotype sharing among donors was expected to be affected by sequencing depth. Only blood was sampled, and tissue TCR repertoires likely differ from those in blood.

From a lookup of the germline V gene, CDR1 and CDR2 are MNHNS and SASEGT. The CDR3 holds 16 amino acids from the cysteine to the phenylalanine. Kept here is only the CDR3 DNA, which spans 48 bases and is read in frame from base 1. Trimming costs V 3 bases and J 4 bases, and their ends lie 15 bases apart. This clonotype originated in a woman aged 30 to 39 in good health. The V gene is TRBV6-1 and the J gene is TRBJ1-4; no D gene call is confident. The sequenced sample consisted of memory CD4+ T cells sorted from blood. Reading the label with the study, this specimen's cell subset or site is: CD45RA-negative fraction. Here the CDR3 is given as CASSDFYMVYNEKLFF. The DNA reads as follows: TGTGCCAGCAGTGATTTTTATATGGTGTATAATGAAAAACTGTTTTTT.